The rows below give T cell receptor beta chains drawn from one sample of a study of blood T cell repertoires in COVID-19. The table came from immunoSEQ multiplex PCR; TCRdb's copy has only in-frame clones and leaves some out. The sample shows 310,000 or so clones, 70% to 90% of them seen only once. Sample: peripheral blood. These receptors were taken from a woman in her fifties or sixties with active or convalescent COVID-19. CDR3s include the opening cysteine and the closing phenylalanine or tryptophan. Fields, in order: J gene, D gene, V gene, clone size, CDR3 DNA, CDR3 protein. The D gene is left open where the match is weak. Some rows mark clone size as missing; the rest say once, few, many or name a class of expanded clone.

j_call: TRBJ2-1; d_call: .; v_call: TRBV7-2; clone_size: .; cdr3_nt: TGTGCCAGCAGCTTAGCGCCCTTGCGGGGCTACTCCTACAATGAGCAGTTCTTC; cdr3_aa: CASSLAPLRGYSYNEQFF
j_call: TRBJ2-5; d_call: .; v_call: TRBV7-9; clone_size: .; cdr3_nt: TGTGCCAGCAGCCCGGGAACGGCTTCCCAAGAGACCCAGTACTTC; cdr3_aa: CASSPGTASQETQYF
j_call: TRBJ1-5; d_call: TRBD1; v_call: TRBV27; clone_size: .; cdr3_nt: TGTGCCAGCAGTCCCCTCGACAGGGGAGTAGGGCAGCCCCAGCATTTT; cdr3_aa: CASSPLDRGVGQPQHF
j_call: TRBJ2-7; d_call: TRBD1; v_call: TRBV4-1; clone_size: .; cdr3_nt: TGCGCCAGCAGCCTCGAAACAACCCGGGACAGCTACGAGCAGTACTTC; cdr3_aa: CASSLETTRDSYEQYF
j_call: TRBJ1-2; d_call: .; v_call: TRBV19; clone_size: .; cdr3_nt: TGTGCCAGTAGTACTGCCGGACAGAAAAGTGGCTACACCTTC; cdr3_aa: CASSTAGQKSGYTF
j_call: TRBJ1-1; d_call: .; v_call: TRBV28; clone_size: .; cdr3_nt: TGTGCCAGCAAAGACGTTGAGGGTAGCACTGAAGCTTTCTTT; cdr3_aa: CASKDVEGSTEAFF
j_call: TRBJ2-7; d_call: TRBD1; v_call: TRBV5-5; clone_size: .; cdr3_nt: TGTGCCAGCAGTCCCTGGGACAGGGGCTCGGGAGAGCAGTACTTC; cdr3_aa: CASSPWDRGSGEQYF
j_call: TRBJ2-7; d_call: .; v_call: TRBV10-1; clone_size: .; cdr3_nt: TGCGCCAGCAGTGGCGCTAAATCCTCCTACGAGCAGTACTTC; cdr3_aa: CASSGAKSSYEQYF
j_call: TRBJ2-6; d_call: .; v_call: TRBV4-1; clone_size: .; cdr3_nt: TGCGCCAGCAGCCAAGATAGGGCTCTAGGGGGACGCCTCTCTGGGGCCAACGTCCTGACTTTC; cdr3_aa: CASSQDRALGGRLSGANVLTF
j_call: TRBJ2-1; d_call: TRBD2; v_call: TRBV5-1; clone_size: .; cdr3_nt: TGCGCCAGCAGCTTGGTCGGGGGGGCCTACAATGAGCAGTTCTTC; cdr3_aa: CASSLVGGAYNEQFF
j_call: TRBJ2-1; d_call: TRBD1; v_call: TRBV19; clone_size: .; cdr3_nt: TGTGCCAGTAGTATCCTCTCGACAGGGGGCACTGAGCAGTTCTTC; cdr3_aa: CASSILSTGGTEQFF
j_call: TRBJ1-5; d_call: .; v_call: TRBV19; clone_size: .; cdr3_nt: TGTGCCAGTACCGGGACAAGAAGCGGTCCCCAGCATTTT; cdr3_aa: CASTGTRSGPQHF
j_call: TRBJ2-1; d_call: TRBD2; v_call: TRBV7-2; clone_size: once; cdr3_nt: TGTGCCAGCAGCAATAGCGGGGGAGTTGTTGAGCAGTTCTTC; cdr3_aa: CASSNSGGVVEQFF
j_call: TRBJ1-6; d_call: TRBD1; v_call: TRBV13; clone_size: .; cdr3_nt: TGTGCCAGCAGCACGGGAACAGGGGCGGAAGGAGGACCCCTCCACTTT; cdr3_aa: CASSTGTGAEGGPLHF
j_call: TRBJ2-3; d_call: .; v_call: TRBV5-1; clone_size: .; cdr3_nt: TGCGCCAGCAGCCCGAGGCAGGGGCCCACAGATACGCAGTATTTT; cdr3_aa: CASSPRQGPTDTQYF
j_call: TRBJ2-2; d_call: .; v_call: TRBV19; clone_size: once; cdr3_nt: TGTGCCAGTAGTATGCGGGGAGCGAACACCGGGGAGCTGTTTTTT; cdr3_aa: CASSMRGANTGELFF
j_call: TRBJ2-1; d_call: .; v_call: TRBV3-1/TRBV3-2; clone_size: .; cdr3_nt: TGTGCCAGCAGCCAAGATTACAGCAGGGACTACAATGAGCAGTTCTTC; cdr3_aa: CASSQDYSRDYNEQFF
j_call: TRBJ1-1; d_call: TRBD1; v_call: TRBV9; clone_size: .; cdr3_nt: TGTGCCAGCAGCGTTTTCAGGGGGCCCGATAACATGAACACTGAAGCTTTCTTT; cdr3_aa: CASSVFRGPDNMNTEAFF
j_call: TRBJ2-1; d_call: TRBD2; v_call: TRBV7-6; clone_size: .; cdr3_nt: TGTGCCAGCAGCCCGCCTAGCGGGGGGCCCTACAATGAGCAGTTCTTC; cdr3_aa: CASSPPSGGPYNEQFF
j_call: TRBJ2-7; d_call: .; v_call: TRBV7-9; clone_size: .; cdr3_nt: TGTGCCAGCAGCTCAGGGGTATCCTACGAGCAGTACTTC; cdr3_aa: CASSSGVSYEQYF
j_call: TRBJ1-1; d_call: .; v_call: TRBV19; clone_size: .; cdr3_nt: TGTGCCAGCACAGGGTTTCCCATGAACACTGAAGCTTTCTTT; cdr3_aa: CASTGFPMNTEAFF
j_call: TRBJ1-5; d_call: TRBD1; v_call: TRBV30; clone_size: .; cdr3_nt: TGTGCCTGGAGGGCAGGGGGAGATCAGCCCCAGCATTTT; cdr3_aa: CAWRAGGDQPQHF
j_call: TRBJ2-6; d_call: .; v_call: TRBV28; clone_size: .; cdr3_nt: TGTGCCAGCAGGAGATCCTCTGGGGCCAACGTCCTGACTTTC; cdr3_aa: CASRRSSGANVLTF
j_call: TRBJ2-5; d_call: TRBD1; v_call: TRBV5-4; clone_size: .; cdr3_nt: TGTGCCAGCAGCTTGGAGGGGACAGTCCAAGAGACCCAGTACTTC; cdr3_aa: CASSLEGTVQETQYF
j_call: TRBJ1-1; d_call: TRBD1; v_call: TRBV20-1; clone_size: .; cdr3_nt: TGCAGTGCTAGTTACTTTAAAGGGACAGGGGGCCTGAGGACTGAAGCTTTCTTT; cdr3_aa: CSASYFKGTGGLRTEAFF
j_call: TRBJ2-3; d_call: TRBD1; v_call: TRBV6-5; clone_size: once; cdr3_nt: TGTGCCAGCAGTTACGGGGGGACAGGGAACACAGATACGCAGTATTTT; cdr3_aa: CASSYGGTGNTDTQYF
j_call: TRBJ1-1; d_call: .; v_call: TRBV6-5; clone_size: .; cdr3_nt: TGTGCCAGCGGCAAGGACCCCCGGGGAACTGAAGCTTTCTTT; cdr3_aa: CASGKDPRGTEAFF
j_call: TRBJ1-5; d_call: .; v_call: TRBV4-1; clone_size: .; cdr3_nt: TGCGCCAGCAGCCAAGATTCCGGTTTGGGCAATCAGCCCCAGCATTTT; cdr3_aa: CASSQDSGLGNQPQHF
j_call: TRBJ1-1; d_call: .; v_call: TRBV11-2; clone_size: .; cdr3_nt: TGTGCCAGCAGCCCATGGGCCGGTGGGGAAGCTTTCTTT; cdr3_aa: CASSPWAGGEAFF
j_call: TRBJ2-3; d_call: .; v_call: TRBV6-2/TRBV6-3; clone_size: .; cdr3_nt: TGTGCCAGCAGCCCGACCAGGGTCACAGATACGCAGTATTTT; cdr3_aa: CASSPTRVTDTQYF
j_call: TRBJ1-1; d_call: TRBD1; v_call: TRBV3-1/TRBV3-2; clone_size: .; cdr3_nt: TGTGCCAGCAGCCAAGAAGGGGGACAGGGATGGGGCACTGAAGCTTTCTTT; cdr3_aa: CASSQEGGQGWGTEAFF
j_call: TRBJ1-6; d_call: .; v_call: TRBV21-1; clone_size: .; cdr3_nt: TGTGCCAGCAGAAGGACAGGGTTTTGGGAAAATTCACCCCTCCACTTT; cdr3_aa: CASRRTGFWENSPLHF
j_call: TRBJ2-3; d_call: .; v_call: TRBV5-4; clone_size: .; cdr3_nt: TGTGCCAGCAGCTTGACTAGCCCAGATACGCAGTATTTT; cdr3_aa: CASSLTSPDTQYF
j_call: TRBJ2-5; d_call: TRBD2; v_call: TRBV20-1; clone_size: .; cdr3_nt: TGCAGTGCTAGTGGTGTCGCTCTAGCGGGATTCCAAGAGACCCAGTACTTC; cdr3_aa: CSASGVALAGFQETQYF
j_call: TRBJ2-3; d_call: .; v_call: TRBV10-3; clone_size: .; cdr3_nt: TGTGCCACCCAATTAGGCGGGAGCACAGATACGCAGTATTTT; cdr3_aa: CATQLGGSTDTQYF
j_call: TRBJ2-2; d_call: .; v_call: TRBV6-2/TRBV6-3; clone_size: .; cdr3_nt: TGTGCCAGCAGTTACTCGCCCGTGAAGAACTCCGGGGAGCTGTTTTTT; cdr3_aa: CASSYSPVKNSGELFF
j_call: TRBJ2-7; d_call: TRBD2; v_call: TRBV9; clone_size: .; cdr3_nt: TGTGCCAGCAGCGTAGCTACGGGACTAGCGGGAGATGAGCAGTACTTC; cdr3_aa: CASSVATGLAGDEQYF
j_call: TRBJ1-5; d_call: .; v_call: TRBV27; clone_size: .; cdr3_nt: TGTGCCAGCAGTTCGGGGAATCAGCCCCAGCATTTT; cdr3_aa: CASSSGNQPQHF
j_call: TRBJ1-1; d_call: .; v_call: TRBV28; clone_size: .; cdr3_nt: TGTGCCAGCAGCCCCGCGTTGGGCTCCACTGAAGCTTTCTTT; cdr3_aa: CASSPALGSTEAFF
j_call: TRBJ2-7; d_call: TRBD1; v_call: TRBV28; clone_size: .; cdr3_nt: TGTGCCAGCAGTCCCACCGGGACAGGGGTCTACGAGCAGTACTTC; cdr3_aa: CASSPTGTGVYEQYF
j_call: TRBJ2-7; d_call: TRBD1; v_call: TRBV9; clone_size: .; cdr3_nt: TGTGCCAGCAGCGAGAGACAGGGAAACCTTGAGCAGTACTTC; cdr3_aa: CASSERQGNLEQYF
j_call: TRBJ1-2; d_call: .; v_call: TRBV3-1/TRBV3-2; clone_size: .; cdr3_nt: TGTGCCAGCAGCCAACGGGAGCCTTACTATGGCTACACCTTC; cdr3_aa: CASSQREPYYGYTF
j_call: TRBJ2-1; d_call: .; v_call: TRBV27; clone_size: .; cdr3_nt: TGTGCCAGCAGTCCAACGGTGGATGAGCAGTTCTTC; cdr3_aa: CASSPTVDEQFF
j_call: TRBJ1-1; d_call: .; v_call: TRBV5-6; clone_size: .; cdr3_nt: TGTGCCAGCAGCTTGAATACCGGTGAAGCTTTCTTT; cdr3_aa: CASSLNTGEAFF
j_call: TRBJ2-1; d_call: TRBD1; v_call: TRBV5-1; clone_size: .; cdr3_nt: TGCGCCAGCAGCCCCGGGTTGGGCGGGACAGGGGGCAACAATGAGCAGTTCTTC; cdr3_aa: CASSPGLGGTGGNNEQFF
j_call: TRBJ2-1; d_call: .; v_call: TRBV27; clone_size: .; cdr3_nt: TGTGCCAGCAGTTCCGGACAGAAGAACAATGAGCAGTTCTTC; cdr3_aa: CASSSGQKNNEQFF
j_call: TRBJ2-3; d_call: .; v_call: TRBV6-5; clone_size: .; cdr3_nt: TGTGCCAGCAGTTACGAGGGATTGGATACGCAGTATTTT; cdr3_aa: CASSYEGLDTQYF
j_call: TRBJ2-3; d_call: .; v_call: TRBV24-1; clone_size: once; cdr3_nt: TGTGCCACCAGTGATTTGTGGCGGCCGGCGGTAGATACGCAGTATTTT; cdr3_aa: CATSDLWRPAVDTQYF
j_call: TRBJ2-1; d_call: .; v_call: TRBV5-1; clone_size: .; cdr3_nt: TGCGCCAGCAGCTTGGACGGGCCCCAGGGTGAGCAGTTCTTC; cdr3_aa: CASSLDGPQGEQFF
j_call: TRBJ1-4; d_call: TRBD1; v_call: TRBV27; clone_size: .; cdr3_nt: TGTGCCAGCAGTTGGGGGACAGGGAGGGGGAAAAAACTGTTTTTT; cdr3_aa: CASSWGTGRGKKLFF
j_call: TRBJ2-1; d_call: TRBD1; v_call: TRBV5-1; clone_size: .; cdr3_nt: TGCGCCAGCAGCCGTACAGGGGATAGCTCCTACAATGAGCAGTTCTTC; cdr3_aa: CASSRTGDSSYNEQFF
j_call: TRBJ2-1; d_call: .; v_call: TRBV19; clone_size: .; cdr3_nt: TGTGCCACCTCCGGGACTGATTACAATGAGCAGTTCTTC; cdr3_aa: CATSGTDYNEQFF
j_call: TRBJ2-2; d_call: .; v_call: TRBV30; clone_size: .; cdr3_nt: TGTGCCTGGAACACCCAATCCGGGGAGCTGTTTTTT; cdr3_aa: CAWNTQSGELFF
j_call: TRBJ1-2; d_call: TRBD1; v_call: TRBV15; clone_size: .; cdr3_nt: TGTGCCACCAGCAGGAACCGGGACAGGGGGACTAACTATGGCTACACCTTC; cdr3_aa: CATSRNRDRGTNYGYTF
j_call: TRBJ2-3; d_call: TRBD1; v_call: TRBV6-5; clone_size: .; cdr3_nt: TGTGCCAGCTCGGAACAGGGGATCGGGACAGATACGCAGTATTTT; cdr3_aa: CASSEQGIGTDTQYF
j_call: TRBJ2-2; d_call: TRBD2; v_call: TRBV11-2; clone_size: .; cdr3_nt: TGTGCCAGCAGCTTAGGTCGGGGGGTACCGAACACCGGGGAGCTGTTTTTT; cdr3_aa: CASSLGRGVPNTGELFF
j_call: TRBJ2-3; d_call: .; v_call: TRBV6-5; clone_size: .; cdr3_nt: TGTGCCAGCAGTTACGGGGTAGCGGATGAAATAGATACGCAGTATTTT; cdr3_aa: CASSYGVADEIDTQYF
j_call: TRBJ2-1; d_call: .; v_call: TRBV6-5; clone_size: .; cdr3_nt: TGTGCCAGCAGTTATGGCCCTTACAATGAGCAGTTCTTC; cdr3_aa: CASSYGPYNEQFF